A selection of T cell receptor beta chains follows, all from one sample in a study of molecular identifiers for immune sequencing clone quantification. In TCRdb, the PCR reads were re-called with MiXCR into one record per CDR3 protein. The sample yields around 480,000 distinct CDR3 sequences, about a fifth seen once. Sequencing was carried out using naive CD8+ T cells from blood, with Jurkat cell RNA spiked in. Receptors were obtained from a human donor in good health. Some libraries in this study had Jurkat cell RNA spiked in. Both conserved end residues are part of each CDR3. The order of the fields is CDR3 DNA, CDR3 protein, clone size, J gene, D gene, V gene. D genes are given only for firm matches. Expanded clones are given a class, and other clones once, few, many or no size at all.

CDR3 DNA: TGTGCCAGCAGTTTAGCGGGAGGGCCGAAAGAGCAGTACTTC
CDR3 protein: CASSLAGGPKEQYF
clone size: many
J gene: TRBJ2-7
D gene: TRBD2
V gene: TRBV27

CDR3 DNA: TGTGCCAGCAGTGACAGGGCTCTAACATCTCCCCCGGGGGAGCTGTTTTTT
CDR3 protein: CASSDRALTSPPGELFF
clone size: .
J gene: TRBJ2-2
D gene: .
V gene: TRBV2

CDR3 DNA: TGTGCCAGCAGTTCCGCCCGTCTAGGGGTAGGTTATAGCAATCAGCCCCAGCATTTT
CDR3 protein: CASSSARLGVGYSNQPQHF
clone size: many
J gene: TRBJ1-5
D gene: .
V gene: TRBV27

CDR3 DNA: TGTGCCAGCAGCCACCCCGCAGGGGAACATAGAAACACCATATATTTT
CDR3 protein: CASSHPAGEHRNTIYF
clone size: few
J gene: TRBJ1-3
D gene: .
V gene: TRBV3-1

CDR3 DNA: TGTGCCAGCAGCGGAACTAGCGGCCATAGCACAGATACGCAGTATTTT
CDR3 protein: CASSGTSGHSTDTQYF
clone size: many
J gene: TRBJ2-3
D gene: TRBD2
V gene: TRBV9

CDR3 DNA: TGTGCCAGCAGTTACGACGGAACAACCGGGGAGCTGTTTTTT
CDR3 protein: CASSYDGTTGELFF
clone size: many
J gene: TRBJ2-2
D gene: .
V gene: TRBV6-5

CDR3 DNA: TGTGCCAGCAGCCTCGGACTAGCGAACTCCTACAATGAGCAGTTCTTC
CDR3 protein: CASSLGLANSYNEQFF
clone size: .
J gene: TRBJ2-1
D gene: TRBD2
V gene: TRBV7-2

CDR3 DNA: TGTGCCAGCAGTGAAGGGTTTGTGGGAGTAGTTAAATACTTC
CDR3 protein: CASSEGFVGVVKYF
clone size: many
J gene: TRBJ2-7
D gene: .
V gene: TRBV6-1

CDR3 DNA: TGTGCCAGCAGCTCCGGCCCCTTAGAGACCCAGTACTTC
CDR3 protein: CASSSGPLETQYF
clone size: few
J gene: TRBJ2-5
D gene: .
V gene: TRBV7-9

CDR3 DNA: TGTGCCAGCAGCCCCCTAGCGGGAGTTGAGACCCAGTACTTC
CDR3 protein: CASSPLAGVETQYF
clone size: .
J gene: TRBJ2-5
D gene: TRBD2
V gene: TRBV7-2

CDR3 DNA: TGTGCCAGCAGCTTGCCAGGACAGGGCCAAGAGACCCAGTACTTC
CDR3 protein: CASSLPGQGQETQYF
clone size: .
J gene: TRBJ2-5
D gene: TRBD1
V gene: TRBV5-8

CDR3 DNA: TGTGCCAGCAGTGTCGGGACAGGGTTTTACGAGCAGTACTTC
CDR3 protein: CASSVGTGFYEQYF
clone size: .
J gene: TRBJ2-7
D gene: TRBD1
V gene: TRBV25-1

CDR3 DNA: TGCGCCAGCAGCCGGGAAATTAGCGGGGGGGCCTCCTACAATGAGCAGTTCTTC
CDR3 protein: CASSREISGGASYNEQFF
clone size: few
J gene: TRBJ2-1
D gene: TRBD2
V gene: TRBV4-3

CDR3 DNA: TGTGCCAGCAGCCGCATTCAGGGGCTCAGCTCCTACGAGCAGTACTTC
CDR3 protein: CASSRIQGLSSYEQYF
clone size: .
J gene: TRBJ2-7
D gene: .
V gene: TRBV27

CDR3 DNA: TGTGCCAGCGGCAAAGGGCCGGGTGAAGCTTTCTTT
CDR3 protein: CASGKGPGEAFF
clone size: few
J gene: TRBJ1-1
D gene: .
V gene: TRBV2

CDR3 DNA: TGTGCCAGCAGCAAATCACCCAGGGCCAGCCGGGACAGGCACAATCAGCCCCAGCATTTT
CDR3 protein: CASSKSPRASRDRHNQPQHF
clone size: .
J gene: TRBJ1-5
D gene: .
V gene: TRBV21-1

CDR3 DNA: TGTGCCAGCAGCTTAGGCCCGGGAAGCACAGATACGCAGTATTTT
CDR3 protein: CASSLGPGSTDTQYF
clone size: many
J gene: TRBJ2-3
D gene: .
V gene: TRBV7-2

CDR3 DNA: TGTGCCAGCACTAGTTTGAATGAAAAACTGTTTTTT
CDR3 protein: CASTSLNEKLFF
clone size: many
J gene: TRBJ1-4
D gene: .
V gene: TRBV6-6

CDR3 DNA: TGTGCCAGCAGCTTGGACACAGAAACCCAAGAGACCCAGTACTTC
CDR3 protein: CASSLDTETQETQYF
clone size: .
J gene: TRBJ2-5
D gene: .
V gene: TRBV5-6

CDR3 DNA: TGTGCCAGCAGCTTGCGGTCCGACAATGAGCAGTTCTTC
CDR3 protein: CASSLRSDNEQFF
clone size: many
J gene: TRBJ2-1
D gene: .
V gene: TRBV5-6

CDR3 DNA: TGTGCCAGTCGGGGACTCGCCACCGAGCAGTACTTC
CDR3 protein: CASRGLATEQYF
clone size: .
J gene: TRBJ2-7
D gene: .
V gene: TRBV12-3/TRBV12-4

CDR3 DNA: TGTGCCAGCACCTTGGGTACGGGCGAGCAGTACTTC
CDR3 protein: CASTLGTGEQYF
clone size: many
J gene: TRBJ2-7
D gene: .
V gene: TRBV13

CDR3 DNA: TGTGCCAGCAGCTTCCGGGACCCTGGAACTGAAGCTTTCTTT
CDR3 protein: CASSFRDPGTEAFF
clone size: many
J gene: TRBJ1-1
D gene: .
V gene: TRBV13

CDR3 DNA: TGCAGCGTTGAAGAGGGGGGGACAGGAGAGACCCAGTACTTC
CDR3 protein: CSVEEGGTGETQYF
clone size: many
J gene: TRBJ2-5
D gene: .
V gene: TRBV29-1

CDR3 DNA: TGTGCCAGCAGCTTAAATCCGATTGGGCCCAGGGATAATTCACCCCTCCACTTT
CDR3 protein: CASSLNPIGPRDNSPLHF
clone size: .
J gene: TRBJ1-6
D gene: .
V gene: TRBV7-9

CDR3 DNA: TGTGCCAGCAGCTTGGCTCGTTTAGGGGCATCGGTGTACGATGGCACAGATACGCAGTATTTT
CDR3 protein: CASSLARLGASVYDGTDTQYF
clone size: many
J gene: TRBJ2-3
D gene: .
V gene: TRBV5-6

CDR3 DNA: TGTGCCTGGAGTGACGGATTTTATGGCTACACCTTC
CDR3 protein: CAWSDGFYGYTF
clone size: .
J gene: TRBJ1-2
D gene: .
V gene: TRBV30

CDR3 DNA: TGTGCCAGCAGTTTAAAGGGATCCGAAGCTCTCTTT
CDR3 protein: CASSLKGSEALF
clone size: .
J gene: TRBJ1-1
D gene: .
V gene: TRBV27

CDR3 DNA: TGTGCCAGCAATACCCTGGGGGCGCATGAAAAACTGTTTTTT
CDR3 protein: CASNTLGAHEKLFF
clone size: .
J gene: TRBJ1-4
D gene: .
V gene: TRBV27

CDR3 DNA: TGTGCCAGCAGCTGGGGACAGGGAGGTGCAGATACGCAGTATTTT
CDR3 protein: CASSWGQGGADTQYF
clone size: many
J gene: TRBJ2-3
D gene: TRBD1
V gene: TRBV7-6

CDR3 DNA: TGCAGTGCCGCAGACTCGGGACTAGCGGGAGGGCCGGGTCACGGGGAGCTGTTTTTT
CDR3 protein: CSAADSGLAGGPGHGELFF
clone size: few
J gene: TRBJ2-2
D gene: TRBD2
V gene: TRBV20-1

CDR3 DNA: TGCGCCAGCAGCCAAGATAGGTCCGGGGGCGCTGGGAACTTC
CDR3 protein: CASSQDRSGGAGNF
clone size: many
J gene: TRBJ2-4
D gene: .
V gene: TRBV4-3

CDR3 DNA: TGTGCCAGCAGTTACCACGTGGGGACGTCCTACGAGCAGTACTTC
CDR3 protein: CASSYHVGTSYEQYF
clone size: few
J gene: TRBJ2-7
D gene: .
V gene: TRBV6-2/TRBV6-3

CDR3 DNA: TGTGCCACCAGTGACCCCATGGGCGACTATATCCAAAAGAACACCGGGGAGCTGTTTTTT
CDR3 protein: CATSDPMGDYIQKNTGELFF
clone size: many
J gene: TRBJ2-2
D gene: .
V gene: TRBV24-1

CDR3 DNA: TGCAGTGCTAGAGAGTGGTCGAACCAAGAGACCCAGTACTTC
CDR3 protein: CSAREWSNQETQYF
clone size: .
J gene: TRBJ2-5
D gene: .
V gene: TRBV20-1

CDR3 DNA: TGCAGTGCGGACCCGGGCCCAGAGGGCGACCTAGGGGAGACCCAGTACTTC
CDR3 protein: CSADPGPEGDLGETQYF
clone size: .
J gene: TRBJ2-5
D gene: .
V gene: TRBV20-1

CDR3 DNA: TGTGCCAGCAGCTTACGGACAGGGGAGGGGAGGTTCTTC
CDR3 protein: CASSLRTGEGRFF
clone size: .
J gene: TRBJ2-1
D gene: TRBD1
V gene: TRBV5-4

CDR3 DNA: TGTGCCAGCAGCCCCGGTGGAGAAACCACTGAAGCTTTCTTT
CDR3 protein: CASSPGGETTEAFF
clone size: .
J gene: TRBJ1-1
D gene: .
V gene: TRBV5-6

CDR3 DNA: TGTGCCAGCAGCTTATTAGGACTCGGGGACAATGAGCAGTTCTTC
CDR3 protein: CASSLLGLGDNEQFF
clone size: .
J gene: TRBJ2-1
D gene: .
V gene: TRBV7-7

CDR3 DNA: TGTGCCAGCAGCGTCGACAGGGGGCTCTCAGCGGGGGGGACAGATACGCAGTATTTT
CDR3 protein: CASSVDRGLSAGGTDTQYF
clone size: few
J gene: TRBJ2-3
D gene: .
V gene: TRBV12-3/TRBV12-4

CDR3 DNA: TGTGCCAGCAGCTTAGTAGCGGTAGCTACAGATACGCAGTATTTT
CDR3 protein: CASSLVAVATDTQYF
clone size: many
J gene: TRBJ2-3
D gene: .
V gene: TRBV7-9

CDR3 DNA: TGTGCCAGCAGTCTAAGGGGGCGCTACGAGCAGTACTTC
CDR3 protein: CASSLRGRYEQYF
clone size: .
J gene: TRBJ2-7
D gene: TRBD1
V gene: TRBV27

CDR3 DNA: TGTGCCAGCAGGTTAAAGGGCCTTTCGGAGCAGTACTTC
CDR3 protein: CASRLKGLSEQYF
clone size: .
J gene: TRBJ2-7
D gene: .
V gene: TRBV3-1

CDR3 DNA: TGTGCCAGCACTATGAGGCTAGCGGGAGGCGGGGTCGGGGAGCTGTTTTTT
CDR3 protein: CASTMRLAGGGVGELFF
clone size: few
J gene: TRBJ2-2
D gene: TRBD2
V gene: TRBV7-2

CDR3 DNA: TGCGCCAGCAGCCAATGGAGGGACTCCTACGACCAGTACTTC
CDR3 protein: CASSQWRDSYDQYF
clone size: .
J gene: TRBJ2-7
D gene: .
V gene: TRBV4-3

CDR3 DNA: TGTGCCAGCAGCTTGTGGGGGGAGAGCAATCAGCCCCAGCATTTT
CDR3 protein: CASSLWGESNQPQHF
clone size: many
J gene: TRBJ1-5
D gene: .
V gene: TRBV5-4

CDR3 DNA: TGTGCCAGCACCCTCTTGACGGGGGAAGATCAGTCCCAGCATTTT
CDR3 protein: CASTLLTGEDQSQHF
clone size: few
J gene: TRBJ1-5
D gene: .
V gene: TRBV12-3/TRBV12-4

CDR3 DNA: TGTGCCAGCGAGGAAATGACAGGCTTGGATAATTCACCCCTCCACTTT
CDR3 protein: CASEEMTGLDNSPLHF
clone size: .
J gene: TRBJ1-6
D gene: .
V gene: TRBV28

CDR3 DNA: TGTGCCTGGAACGTACAGGGGAACACTGAAGCTTTCTTT
CDR3 protein: CAWNVQGNTEAFF
clone size: many
J gene: TRBJ1-1
D gene: .
V gene: TRBV30

CDR3 DNA: TGTGCCAGCAGCTTAGGCCCGGGACAGGGGAACACTGAAGCTTTCTTT
CDR3 protein: CASSLGPGQGNTEAFF
clone size: few
J gene: TRBJ1-1
D gene: TRBD1
V gene: TRBV7-9

CDR3 DNA: TGTGCCAGCAGCTTAGGGGAGGGCAATAGCAATCATCCCCAGCATTTT
CDR3 protein: CASSLGEGNSNHPQHF
clone size: .
J gene: TRBJ1-5
D gene: .
V gene: TRBV13

CDR3 DNA: TGTGCCAGCAGCTTAAGGGCAGGGGGTTGGAACACTGAAGCTTTCTTT
CDR3 protein: CASSLRAGGWNTEAFF
clone size: .
J gene: TRBJ1-1
D gene: TRBD1
V gene: TRBV13

CDR3 DNA: TGTGCCAGCAGAAGAGGGACCTCCTACGAGCAGTACTTC
CDR3 protein: CASRRGTSYEQYF
clone size: many
J gene: TRBJ2-7
D gene: .
V gene: TRBV12-3/TRBV12-4

CDR3 DNA: TGCAGCGTTCCACCCAGGGGGGGGGACACTGAAGCTTTCTTT
CDR3 protein: CSVPPRGGDTEAFF
clone size: .
J gene: TRBJ1-1
D gene: TRBD1
V gene: TRBV29-1

CDR3 DNA: TGTGCCATCAGTGAGGCGGACTCCTACGAGCAGTACTTC
CDR3 protein: CAISEADSYEQYF
clone size: .
J gene: TRBJ2-7
D gene: .
V gene: TRBV10-3

CDR3 DNA: TGTGCCAGCAGCTCACCTCCGGGACAAGAGCAGTACTTC
CDR3 protein: CASSSPPGQEQYF
clone size: .
J gene: TRBJ2-7
D gene: .
V gene: TRBV5-6

CDR3 DNA: TGTGCCAGCAGCTTGGAGGAGGGGGCCTATGGCTACACCTTC
CDR3 protein: CASSLEEGAYGYTF
clone size: many
J gene: TRBJ1-2
D gene: TRBD1
V gene: TRBV5-4

CDR3 DNA: TGTGCCAGCAGTTACTCGAGGCCAGGGGAGCAGTTCTTC
CDR3 protein: CASSYSRPGEQFF
clone size: many
J gene: TRBJ2-1
D gene: .
V gene: TRBV6-5

CDR3 DNA: TGTGCCAGCAGCTTAGCGTCAGGTCACCAAGAGACCCAGTACTTC
CDR3 protein: CASSLASGHQETQYF
clone size: few
J gene: TRBJ2-5
D gene: .
V gene: TRBV7-8